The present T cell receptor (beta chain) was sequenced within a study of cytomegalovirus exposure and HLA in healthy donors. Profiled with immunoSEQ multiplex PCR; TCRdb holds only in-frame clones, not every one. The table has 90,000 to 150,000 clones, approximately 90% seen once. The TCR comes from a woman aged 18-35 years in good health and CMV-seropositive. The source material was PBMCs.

The CDR3 loop reads CASSLGLNYEQYF. CDR3 coding DNA: TGTGCCAGCAGTTTGGGACTTAACTACGAGCAGTACTTC. This sequence joins TRBV27 and TRBJ2-7; possibly TRBD2 for D (6 bases). Trimming pared 3 bases from V and 3 bases from J, leaving 9 bases between. This CDR3 has 13 amino acids. Germline loops: CDR1 MNHEY, CDR2 SMNVEV (reference sequence).